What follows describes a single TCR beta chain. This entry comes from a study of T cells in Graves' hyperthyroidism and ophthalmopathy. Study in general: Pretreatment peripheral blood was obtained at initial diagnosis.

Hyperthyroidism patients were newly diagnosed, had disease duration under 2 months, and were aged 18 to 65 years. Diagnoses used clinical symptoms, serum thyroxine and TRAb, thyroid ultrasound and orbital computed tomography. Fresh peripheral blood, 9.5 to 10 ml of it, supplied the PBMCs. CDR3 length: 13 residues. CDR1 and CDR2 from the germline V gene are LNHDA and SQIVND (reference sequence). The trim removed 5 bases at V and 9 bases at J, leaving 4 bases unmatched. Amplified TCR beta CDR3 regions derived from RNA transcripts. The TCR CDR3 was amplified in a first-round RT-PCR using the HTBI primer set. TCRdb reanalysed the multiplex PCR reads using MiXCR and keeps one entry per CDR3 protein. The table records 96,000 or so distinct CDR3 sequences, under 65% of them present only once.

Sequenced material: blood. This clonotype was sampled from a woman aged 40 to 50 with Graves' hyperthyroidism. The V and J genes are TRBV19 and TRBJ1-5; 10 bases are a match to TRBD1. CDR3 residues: CASSVGTGVPQHF. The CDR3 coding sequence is TGTGCCAGTAGTGTCGGGACAGGGGTGCCCCAGCATTTT.